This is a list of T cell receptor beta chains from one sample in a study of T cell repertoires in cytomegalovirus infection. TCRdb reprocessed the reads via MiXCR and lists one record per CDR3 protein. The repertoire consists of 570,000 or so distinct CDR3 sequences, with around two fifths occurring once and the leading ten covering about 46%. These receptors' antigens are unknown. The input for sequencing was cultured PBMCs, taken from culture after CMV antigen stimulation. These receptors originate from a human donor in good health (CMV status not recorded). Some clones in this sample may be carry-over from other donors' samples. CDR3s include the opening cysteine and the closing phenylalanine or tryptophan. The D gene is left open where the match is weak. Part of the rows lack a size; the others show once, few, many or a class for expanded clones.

CDR3 DNA: TGCAGTGCTAGAGACGGGGGGAAAGAGACCCAGTACTTC
CDR3 protein: CSARDGGKETQYF
V gene: TRBV20-1
D gene: TRBD2
clone size: .
J gene: TRBJ2-5
CDR3 length: 13

CDR3 DNA: TGTGCCACCAGTGACTTACAGGGGCCGGCGGAGACCCAGTACTTC
CDR3 protein: CATSDLQGPAETQYF
V gene: TRBV24-1
D gene: TRBD1
clone size: .
J gene: TRBJ2-5
CDR3 length: 15

CDR3 DNA: TGCGCCAGCAGCTTGTCAGGCCCCCCTTTACAAGAGACCCAGTACTTC
CDR3 protein: CASSLSGPPLQETQYF
V gene: TRBV5-1
D gene: .
clone size: .
J gene: TRBJ2-5
CDR3 length: 16

CDR3 DNA: TGTGCCAGCAGCTTGACCGGGACAACTGAAGCTTTCTTT
CDR3 protein: CASSLTGTTEAFF
V gene: TRBV7-2
D gene: .
clone size: many
J gene: TRBJ1-1
CDR3 length: 13

CDR3 DNA: TGTGCCAGCAGTCCCGGAACGGGACTCTATAATTCACCCCTCCACTTT
CDR3 protein: CASSPGTGLYNSPLHF
V gene: TRBV6-1
D gene: .
clone size: few
J gene: TRBJ1-6
CDR3 length: 16

CDR3 DNA: TGTGCCAGCAGCTTAGTAAGCTCTGGAAACACCATATATTTT
CDR3 protein: CASSLVSSGNTIYF
V gene: TRBV7-2
D gene: .
clone size: few
J gene: TRBJ1-3
CDR3 length: 14

CDR3 DNA: TGTGCCAGCAGCTCGGGCCTGCCGGCTAATGAAAAACTGTTTTTT
CDR3 protein: CASSSGLPANEKLFF
V gene: TRBV7-9
D gene: .
clone size: few
J gene: TRBJ1-4
CDR3 length: 15

CDR3 DNA: TGTGCCATCGGGCAGGTCGAGACCCAGTACTTC
CDR3 protein: CAIGQVETQYF
V gene: TRBV10-3
D gene: .
clone size: .
J gene: TRBJ2-5
CDR3 length: 11

CDR3 DNA: TGCAGCGTGGACGCCTACAATGAGCAGTTCTTC
CDR3 protein: CSVDAYNEQFF
V gene: TRBV29-1
D gene: .
clone size: .
J gene: TRBJ2-1
CDR3 length: 11

CDR3 DNA: TGTGCCAGCACCAACGACATGGGGACAGGCGATGAAGCTTTCTTT
CDR3 protein: CASTNDMGTGDEAFF
V gene: TRBV25-1
D gene: TRBD1
clone size: many
J gene: TRBJ1-1
CDR3 length: 15

CDR3 DNA: TGCAGTGCCGAGGACACCCTGGAATTAAGCTCCTACGAGCAGTACTTC
CDR3 protein: CSAEDTLELSSYEQYF
V gene: TRBV20-1
D gene: .
clone size: .
J gene: TRBJ2-7
CDR3 length: 16

CDR3 DNA: TGTGCCAGCAGTACTCCCCCAGGGAGCGGGGAGCTGTTTTTT
CDR3 protein: CASSTPPGSGELFF
V gene: TRBV28
D gene: .
clone size: few
J gene: TRBJ2-2
CDR3 length: 14

CDR3 DNA: TGCAGTGCTTCTGGACTAGCGGGAGGGCCACCTCTCAGCAATGAGCAGTTCTTC
CDR3 protein: CSASGLAGGPPLSNEQFF
V gene: TRBV20-1
D gene: TRBD2
clone size: .
J gene: TRBJ2-1
CDR3 length: 18

CDR3 DNA: TGTGCCAGCAGCTTAGGAGCGGTAAACACCGGGGAGCTGTTTTTT
CDR3 protein: CASSLGAVNTGELFF
V gene: TRBV7-2
D gene: .
clone size: few
J gene: TRBJ2-2
CDR3 length: 15

CDR3 DNA: TGCAGTGCTCGGACTAGCGGGACCCAAGAGACCCAGTACTTC
CDR3 protein: CSARTSGTQETQYF
V gene: TRBV20-1
D gene: TRBD2
clone size: .
J gene: TRBJ2-5
CDR3 length: 14

CDR3 DNA: TGTGCCAGCAGCTGGGACTTCGGGGAGCTGTTTTTT
CDR3 protein: CASSWDFGELFF
V gene: TRBV7-2
D gene: .
clone size: once
J gene: TRBJ2-2
CDR3 length: 12

CDR3 DNA: TGTGCCAGCAGCCCGCGCCGGACAGGGATAGGGTTCGGGGAGGCCTACGAGCAGTACTTC
CDR3 protein: CASSPRRTGIGFGEAYEQYF
V gene: TRBV5-4
D gene: TRBD1
clone size: .
J gene: TRBJ2-7
CDR3 length: 20

CDR3 DNA: TGTGCCAGCAGTTACGGGAGGGGTCGACAGGGCCACCTCCGCGTAGACGAGCAGTACTTC
CDR3 protein: CASSYGRGRQGHLRVDEQYF
V gene: TRBV6-2/TRBV6-3
D gene: .
clone size: few
J gene: TRBJ2-7
CDR3 length: 20

CDR3 DNA: TGTGCCAGCAGCCTGACAGGGTCGGATCAGCCCCAGCATTTT
CDR3 protein: CASSLTGSDQPQHF
V gene: TRBV7-2
D gene: TRBD1
clone size: many
J gene: TRBJ1-5
CDR3 length: 14

CDR3 DNA: TGCAGTGCTACCGAGCGGGAGGAGAAACGGTTCTTC
CDR3 protein: CSATEREEKRFF
V gene: TRBV20-1
D gene: TRBD2
clone size: .
J gene: TRBJ2-1
CDR3 length: 12

CDR3 DNA: TGTGCCAGTCAGACAGCAGCTAGCAATCAGCCCCAGCATTTT
CDR3 protein: CASQTAASNQPQHF
V gene: TRBV19
D gene: .
clone size: few
J gene: TRBJ1-5
CDR3 length: 14

CDR3 DNA: TGTGCCAGCAGCCATGGGTGGGCCCCCTCCTACAATGAGCAGTTCTTC
CDR3 protein: CASSHGWAPSYNEQFF
V gene: TRBV7-9
D gene: .
clone size: .
J gene: TRBJ2-1
CDR3 length: 16

CDR3 DNA: TGTGCCAGCATCCTTACCCCGGGACTAGCGGGAGGTAATGAGCAGTTCTTC
CDR3 protein: CASILTPGLAGGNEQFF
V gene: TRBV7-2
D gene: TRBD2
clone size: many
J gene: TRBJ2-1
CDR3 length: 17

CDR3 DNA: TGTGCCAGCAGCTTATCCCGTGCGGATAGCAATCAGCCCCAGCATTTT
CDR3 protein: CASSLSRADSNQPQHF
V gene: TRBV7-2
D gene: .
clone size: few
J gene: TRBJ1-5
CDR3 length: 16

CDR3 DNA: TGTGCCAGCAGATTAAGCGGGGGGGCGACCGGGGAGCTGTTTTTT
CDR3 protein: CASRLSGGATGELFF
V gene: TRBV6-5
D gene: TRBD2
clone size: .
J gene: TRBJ2-2
CDR3 length: 15

CDR3 DNA: TGTGCCAGCAGTTACCCAAGGGGGCATTCACCCCTCCACTTT
CDR3 protein: CASSYPRGHSPLHF
V gene: TRBV6-6
D gene: TRBD1
clone size: .
J gene: TRBJ1-6
CDR3 length: 14

CDR3 DNA: TGTGCCAGCAGCCCTCGGACAGGGTTTGGACATGGCTACACCTTC
CDR3 protein: CASSPRTGFGHGYTF
V gene: TRBV12-3/TRBV12-4
D gene: TRBD1
clone size: .
J gene: TRBJ1-2
CDR3 length: 15